Listed below are T cell receptor beta chains from one sample, sequenced in a study of human T cells and chemical hapten exposure. TCRdb used MiXCR to reprocess the RACE reads, holding one entry per CDR3 protein. The table has 60,000 to 80,000 distinct CDR3 sequences, about 5.7% seen once. Sequenced: whole blood. The source of these receptors is a female donor in good health. Some clones in this sample may be carry-over from other donors' samples. The CDR3 runs from the conserved cysteine through the conserved F or W. The D gene is left open where the match is weak. Clone size is given for some rows only: seen once, a few or many times, or a class if the clone is expanded.

CDR3: CASRVGTAYEQYF
DNA: TGTGCCAGCAGGGTTGGGACAGCCTACGAGCAGTACTTC
J: TRBJ2-7
D: TRBD1
size: many
V: TRBV28

CDR3: CASSVGQAPLYSEQYF
DNA: TGTGCCAGCAGCGTAGGGCAGGCGCCACTCTACTCCGAGCAGTACTTC
J: TRBJ2-7
D: .
size: few
V: TRBV9

CDR3: CASSYYGEQPQHF
DNA: TGTGCCAGCAGTTATTACGGTGAGCAGCCCCAGCATTTT
J: TRBJ1-5
D: .
size: many
V: TRBV6-5

CDR3: CASSEEFFGTQYF
DNA: TGTGCCAGCAGTGAGGAGTTCTTTGGGACCCAGTACTTC
J: TRBJ2-5
D: .
size: few
V: TRBV2

CDR3: CATSNLRAQPQHF
DNA: TGTGCCACCAGCAACCTAAGGGCTCAGCCCCAGCATTTT
J: TRBJ1-5
D: .
size: few
V: TRBV15

CDR3: CAWSPRQGVTEAFF
DNA: TGTGCCTGGAGCCCACGGCAGGGGGTCACTGAAGCTTTCTTT
J: TRBJ1-1
D: TRBD1
size: few
V: TRBV30

CDR3: CASSAGLEYSPLHF
DNA: TGTGCCAGTAGTGCAGGGTTAGAATATTCACCCCTCCACTTT
J: TRBJ1-6
D: .
size: few
V: TRBV19

CDR3: CSVETENIQYF
DNA: TGCAGCGTAGAGACAGAAAACATTCAGTACTTC
J: TRBJ2-4
D: .
size: many
V: TRBV29-1

CDR3: CASSPKQGAYGYTF
DNA: TGTGCCAGCAGCCCCAAACAGGGGGCCTATGGCTACACCTTC
J: TRBJ1-2
D: TRBD1
size: many
V: TRBV12-3/TRBV12-4

CDR3: CASTLGSRWYF
DNA: TGTGCCAGCACCTTGGGTTCTAGGTGGTACTTC
J: TRBJ2-7
D: .
size: many
V: TRBV28

CDR3: CASSSGPSTDTQYF
DNA: TGCGCCAGCAGCTCGGGACCTTCCACAGATACGCAGTATTTT
J: TRBJ2-3
D: .
size: few
V: TRBV5-1

CDR3: CASSGRVEQFF
DNA: TGTGCCAGCAGTGGGCGGGTTGAGCAGTTCTTC
J: TRBJ2-1
D: .
size: many
V: TRBV2

CDR3: CASSLVPGKDTEAFF
DNA: TGTGCCAGCAGCTTAGTGCCAGGGAAGGACACTGAAGCTTTCTTT
J: TRBJ1-1
D: .
size: many
V: TRBV7-8

CDR3: CASYQGSNQPQHF
DNA: TGTGCCAGTTACCAGGGCAGCAATCAGCCCCAGCATTTT
J: TRBJ1-5
D: .
size: few
V: TRBV6-6

CDR3: CASSGQTGTVVSNQPQHF
DNA: TGTGCCAGCAGTGGCCAGACAGGGACGGTGGTTAGCAATCAGCCCCAGCATTTT
J: TRBJ1-5
D: TRBD1
size: many
V: TRBV6-6

CDR3: CASRPLGQGGRRGTQYF
DNA: TGTGCCAGCAGACCCCTTGGACAGGGAGGGAGGCGAGGGACCCAGTACTTC
J: TRBJ2-5
D: .
size: .
V: TRBV6-5

CDR3: CASSLVGQGAGKNIQYF
DNA: TGCGCCAGCAGCTTGGTTGGACAGGGGGCTGGCAAAAACATTCAGTACTTC
J: TRBJ2-4
D: TRBD1
size: many
V: TRBV5-1

CDR3: CASSPPDRVEGYTF
DNA: TGTGCCAGCAGCCCCCCGGACAGGGTTGAGGGCTACACCTTC
J: TRBJ1-2
D: TRBD1
size: few
V: TRBV14

CDR3: CAEQRSPEGQGINEQFF
DNA: TGTGCCGAGCAGCGGTCCCCCGAGGGACAGGGGATCAATGAGCAGTTCTTC
J: TRBJ2-1
D: TRBD1
size: .
V: TRBV12-3/TRBV12-4

CDR3: CAWNSDVRYGEQYF
DNA: TGTGCCTGGAATTCGGACGTCCGATATGGGGAGCAGTACTTC
J: TRBJ2-7
D: .
size: .
V: TRBV30

CDR3: CASKLNFRTIKTNIQYF
DNA: TGTGCCAGCAAGCTGAATTTTCGGACTATCAAAACAAACATTCAGTACTTC
J: TRBJ2-4
D: .
size: .
V: TRBV2

CDR3: CASRRGNQPQHF
DNA: TGTGCCAGCCGCAGGGGCAATCAGCCCCAGCATTTT
J: TRBJ1-5
D: .
size: many
V: TRBV12-3/TRBV12-4

CDR3: CASSPAGIVTGLEYF
DNA: TGTGCCAGCTCACCGGCGGGTATTGTCACGGGACTCGAGTACTTC
J: TRBJ2-7
D: .
size: few
V: TRBV18

CDR3: CSASLAGHSYEQYF
DNA: TGCAGTGCTTCTCTAGCGGGACATTCCTACGAGCAGTACTTC
J: TRBJ2-7
D: TRBD2
size: few
V: TRBV20-1

CDR3: CASSLSSGDSEQYF
DNA: TGTGCCAGCAGTTTGAGTAGCGGGGACTCCGAGCAGTACTTC
J: TRBJ2-7
D: TRBD2
size: many
V: TRBV12-3/TRBV12-4

CDR3: CSVSGGAGETQYF
DNA: TGCAGCGTTTCAGGGGGCGCCGGAGAGACCCAGTACTTC
J: TRBJ2-5
D: TRBD1
size: many
V: TRBV29-1

CDR3: CTEDRDTEAFF
DNA: TGCACCGAAGACAGGGACACTGAAGCTTTCTTT
J: TRBJ1-1
D: TRBD1
size: many
V: TRBV29-1

CDR3: CASSPDRGSDTQYF
DNA: TGCGCCAGCAGCCCGGACAGGGGTTCAGATACGCAGTATTTT
J: TRBJ2-3
D: TRBD1
size: .
V: TRBV5-1

CDR3: CASRHRDRLGYEQYF
DNA: TGTGCCAGCAGGCACCGGGACAGGTTGGGCTACGAGCAGTACTTC
J: TRBJ2-7
D: TRBD1
size: many
V: TRBV28

CDR3: CASSPGTYTSGANVLTF
DNA: TGTGCCAGCAGCCCCGGGACGTACACCTCTGGGGCCAACGTCCTGACTTTC
J: TRBJ2-6
D: .
size: .
V: TRBV6-2/TRBV6-3

CDR3: CASRDSGRRDTQYF
DNA: TGTGCCAGTCGTGATAGCGGGAGAAGAGATACGCAGTATTTT
J: TRBJ2-3
D: TRBD2
size: many
V: TRBV19

CDR3: CASSLGQLVYEQYF
DNA: TGTGCCAGTAGTTTGGGACAGCTAGTCTACGAGCAGTACTTC
J: TRBJ2-7
D: TRBD1
size: .
V: TRBV19

CDR3: CASTLLGSNTEAFF
DNA: TGTGCCAGCACCCTTTTGGGGTCTAACACTGAAGCTTTCTTT
J: TRBJ1-1
D: .
size: many
V: TRBV12-3/TRBV12-4

CDR3: CAWSRGSNEKLFF
DNA: TGTGCCTGGAGCCGGGGGAGTAATGAAAAACTGTTTTTT
J: TRBJ1-4
D: .
size: many
V: TRBV30

CDR3: CASSVRPGLAGVEQYF
DNA: TGCGCCAGCAGCGTCCGCCCGGGACTAGCGGGAGTCGAGCAGTACTTC
J: TRBJ2-7
D: TRBD2
size: many
V: TRBV4-1

CDR3: CASSRAGENRGELFF
DNA: TGTGCCAGCAGTAGAGCGGGAGAAAATCGCGGGGAGCTGTTTTTT
J: TRBJ2-2
D: TRBD2
size: .
V: TRBV6-1

CDR3: CASSWTDYGYTF
DNA: TGTGCCAGCAGCTGGACAGACTATGGCTACACCTTC
J: TRBJ1-2
D: .
size: .
V: TRBV12-3/TRBV12-4